This T cell receptor beta chain was recorded in a study of blood T cell repertoires in COVID-19. About the research overall: The analysed material was cDNA or gDNA that came from T cells, B-cell-depleted T cells, or PBMCs.

In germline, CDR1 is SGHVS, CDR2 FQNEAQ. V lost 3 bases, J lost 1 base, and 7 bases stayed unmatched. The CDR3 contains 16 residues. Produced via immunoSEQ multiplex PCR; TCRdb's table is partial and in-frame only. The table shows 110,000 to 150,000 clones, with about 80% occurring only once. In its sample, this clone was seen a few times. The TCR originated in a human donor in a cohort sampled during active COVID-19. Source material: peripheral blood. The rearrangement uses TRBV7-8 and TRBJ2-3, with TRBD1 matching 7 bases. CDR3 nucleotides: TGTGCCAGCAGCTTTTCGACAGGGTGGGGCACAGATACGCAGTATTTT. Translating it yields CASSFSTGWGTDTQYF.